This T cell receptor (beta chain) was retrieved from a study of T cells in Graves' hyperthyroidism and ophthalmopathy. Study-wide results and limits: The model identified upcoming ophthalmopathy a median approximately six months ahead of onset. Researchers found most expanded thyroid clonotypes above 0.001 in blood as well.

The diagnostic basis comprised clinical symptoms, serum thyroxine and TRAb, thyroid ultrasound and orbital computed tomography. Concerning this clonotype itself: The antigen remains unidentified.

Researchers took RNA transcripts and amplified the TCR beta CDR3 regions from them. Using the HTBI primer set, a first-round RT-PCR was run on the TCR CDR3. TCRdb re-called the multiplex PCR reads with MiXCR, one entry per CDR3 protein. The repertoire includes around 690,000 distinct CDR3 sequences, roughly 17% of them detected once, and 15% to 19% sits in the top ten. Deletions cut 0 bases from V and 8 bases from J, with 9 bases between. In germline, CDR1 is SGDLS, CDR2 YYNGEE. CDR3 size: 14 residues. The sequencing sample was made of blood. This receptor was identified in a man between 45 and 60 years old with Graves' hyperthyroidism. V and J are TRBV9 and TRBJ1-6, with D possibly being TRBD1 (5 bases). The CDR3 DNA follows: TGTGCCAGCAGCGTAGAGCCGGGGGATTCACCCCTCCACTTT. As protein: CASSVEPGDSPLHF.